These 8 T cell receptor beta chains share one sample of origin, sequenced in a study of CD8+CD57+ T cells in acquired aplastic anemia. Genomic DNA was employed as the template in profiling TCR beta VDJ and CDR3. TCRdb re-derived calls from the reads in MiXCR, one entry per CDR3 protein. The data contain approximately 130,000 distinct CDR3 sequences, 41% of them singletons. Sequenced material: sorted CD4+, CD8+, or CD8+CD57+ T cells (not recorded which) from PBMCs. These TCRs come from a human donor in good health, serving as a control.

Ten or more counts support this clonotype. This rearrangement joins TRBV2 to TRBJ2-3; 7 bases fit TRBD2. The CDR3 has 14 residues. Germline CDR1 reads SNHLY; CDR2 reads FYNNEI. Losses at the gene ends were 6 bases for V and 1 base for J; bases not matched to a gene: 4. The DNA of the CDR3 is TGTGCCAGCAGGGGGGGGACCCGCACAGATACGCAGTATTTT. Translating it yields CASRGGTRTDTQYF.

Remarks on this clonotype: A much larger clone differs from this one at a single base, so this may be a read error. The V call is TRBV11-2, the J call TRBJ1-2; TRBD1 might be the D (5 bases). This CDR3 is 14 amino acids long. Germline V gene data show CDR1 as SGHAT and CDR2 as FQNNGV. This CDR3 reads CASRGLGRGYGYIF. The CDR3 bases are TGTGCCAGCAGGGGGCTGGGGAGGGGCTATGGCTACATCTTC.

This clonotype was counted at least ten times. This chain uses TRBV7-8 with TRBJ2-3; D possibly corresponds to TRBD2 (5 bases). Germline V gene sequence: CDR1 SGHVS, CDR2 FQNEAQ. V lost 0 bases to trimming and J lost 5 bases, with 6 bases between them. The CDR3 extends over 13 amino acids. CDR3 amino acids: CASSLAGGDTQYF. The DNA for the CDR3 is TGTGCCAGCAGCTTAGCCGGAGGAGATACGCAGTATTTT.

This clonotype showed up many times. CDR3 sequence: CASSLSGPQETQYF. DNA of the CDR3: TGTGCCAGCAGTTTAAGCGGGCCTCAAGAGACCCAGTACTTC. The chain uses TRBV6-5 and TRBJ2-5; maybe TRBD2 (6 bases). This CDR3 is built from 14 residues. Trimming left V 4 bases short and J 2 bases short, with 11 bases between. Germline-derived CDR1 and CDR2 are MNHEY and SVGAGI.

CDR3 residues: CASSAGPLEGNTIYF. The CDR3 coding sequence is TGTGCCAGCAGCGCAGGGCCCCTGGAGGGAAACACCATATATTTT. The chain couples TRBV3-1 to TRBJ1-3, with a possible D match to TRBD1 (5 bases). The V and J ends lost 5 bases and 4 bases respectively, with 15 bases between them. The CDR3 has 15 amino acids. Germline CDR1 and CDR2: LGHDT and YNNKEL (reference sequence). The full variable domain, rest sourced from reference TRBV3-1 and TRBJ1-3, is DTAVSQTPKYLVTQMGNDKSIKCEQNLGHDTMYWYKQDSKKFLKIMFSYNNKELIINETVPNRFSPKSPDKAHLNLHINSLELGDSAVYFCASSAGPLEGNTIYFGEGSWLTVV.

This clonotype was recorded many times. The rearrangement uses TRBV24-1 and TRBJ2-2, with D maybe TRBD2 (6 bases). CDR3 length: 17 amino acids. V was pared by 5 bases and J by 0 bases, with 15 bases between. Germline values: CDR1 KGHDR, CDR2 SFDVKD. The CDR3: CATSAYHGGPNTGELFF. DNA of the CDR3: TGTGCCACCAGTGCGTACCACGGGGGTCCGAACACCGGGGAGCTGTTTTTT.

At least ten counts were recorded for this clonotype. V is TRBV3-1 and J is TRBJ1-6; 9 positions match TRBD1. J was trimmed by 14 bases and V by 1 base; bases with no gene match: 9. Per the germline V gene, CDR1 is LGHDT and CDR2 is YNNKEL (reference sequence). This CDR3 spans 15 amino acids. This chain's CDR3 is CASSQAGTGSRALHF. CDR3 DNA: TGTGCCAGCAGCCAAGCCGGGACAGGGTCCAGGGCCCTCCACTTT.

The genes are TRBV20-1 and TRBJ1-4, with TRBD1 matching 9 bases. The CDR3 spans 13 residues. The germline gives CDR1 DFQATT, CDR2 SNEGSKA (reference sequence). The V and J ends lost 3 bases and 8 bases, in that order; junction bases with no gene match: 4. The CDR3 DNA sequence: TGCAGTGCTAGGGCCGGGACAGGGGAAAAACTGTTTTTT. Its translation: CSARAGTGEKLFF.